This T cell receptor beta chain emerged from a study of T cells in women clearing cervical HPV infection. On the study more broadly: Controls were women whose single incident HPV16 infection cleared within 12 months without precancer or cancer. Case blood was drawn a median roughly 160 days after lesion detection.

Comments on this clone: The CDR3 end lies 3 residues beyond the end of the read and is filled in from the germline J gene. Other DNA sequences in this sample translate to the same CDR3.

This CDR3 spans 13 amino acids. The V gene end was trimmed by 0 bases and the J gene end by 10 bases; junction bases not matched to a gene: 2. In germline, CDR1 is DFQATT, CDR2 SNEGSKA (reference sequence). Here immunoSEQ multiplex PCR was the method, and the copy in TCRdb shows in-frame clones only, minus some. Here the sample table reports 35,000 to 45,000 clones. The receptor was isolated from a woman aged 18 to 75 with a cervical HPV16 infection that either progressed to CIN3+ or cleared (not recorded which). Sequences were obtained from blood buffy coat. The rearrangement joins TRBV20-1 to TRBJ1-6; 8 bases are shared with TRBD1. Partial CDR3 DNA: TGCAGTGCTAGAGAGGACAGGGACTCACCC. This encodes CSAREDRDSP. The entire CDR3 protein reads CSAREDRDSPLHF.